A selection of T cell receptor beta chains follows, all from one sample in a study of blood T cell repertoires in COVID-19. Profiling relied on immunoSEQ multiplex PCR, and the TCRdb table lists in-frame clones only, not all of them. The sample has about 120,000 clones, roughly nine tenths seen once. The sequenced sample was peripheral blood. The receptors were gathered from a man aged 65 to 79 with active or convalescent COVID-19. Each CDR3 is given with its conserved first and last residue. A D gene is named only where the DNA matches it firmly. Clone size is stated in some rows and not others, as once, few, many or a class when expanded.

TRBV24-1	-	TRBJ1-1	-	TGTGCCACCAGTGACACTGGTGCCACTGAAGCTTTCTTT	CATSDTGATEAFF
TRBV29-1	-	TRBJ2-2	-	TGCAGCGTTGAAGATTGGGGGGTTGGTCAGGGAGAAGGGGAGCTGTTTTTT	CSVEDWGVGQGEGELFF
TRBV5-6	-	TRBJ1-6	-	TGTGCCAGCAGCTTGGGGGGAGGTAGCTCCTATAATTCACCCCTCCACTTT	CASSLGGGSSYNSPLHF
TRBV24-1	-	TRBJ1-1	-	TGTGCCACCAGTGATCGGGATACTGAAGCTTTCTTT	CATSDRDTEAFF
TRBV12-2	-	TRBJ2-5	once	TGTGCAAGTCGCTTAGGACGGGCTAGCGGGAGGGAGAGTGTTGAGACCCAGTACTTC	CASRLGRASGRESVETQYF
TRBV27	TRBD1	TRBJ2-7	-	TGTGCCAGCAGTTCCTCAGACAGGGTGTCTTACGAGCAGTACTTC	CASSSSDRVSYEQYF
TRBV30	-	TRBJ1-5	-	TGTGCCTGGAGTGTACTAACGGGGGAGGGTCAGCCCCAGCATTTT	CAWSVLTGEGQPQHF
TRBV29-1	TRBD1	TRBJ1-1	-	TGCAGCGTGGGACAGAATTCCGAAGCTTTCTTT	CSVGQNSEAFF
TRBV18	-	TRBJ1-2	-	TGTGCCAGCTCACCAAACACCGGGAGACAGTTCTATGGCTACACCTTC	CASSPNTGRQFYGYTF
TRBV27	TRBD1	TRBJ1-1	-	TGTGCCAGCAGTAGACAGGGCACTGAAGCTTTCTTT	CASSRQGTEAFF
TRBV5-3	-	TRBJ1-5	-	TGTGCCAGAAGCTTGGCCCGGTTGGTCCTATATGTGAGCAATCAGCCCCAGCATTTT	CARSLARLVLYVSNQPQHF
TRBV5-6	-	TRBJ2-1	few	TGTGCCAGCAGCTTAGGGGTAGAGCAGTTCTTC	CASSLGVEQFF
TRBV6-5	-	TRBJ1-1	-	TGTGCCAGCAGAATTGGACAGCTTGAAGCTTTCTTT	CASRIGQLEAFF
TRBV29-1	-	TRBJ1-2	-	TGCAGCGTACTCAGAGGGAACTCCGATGGCTACACCTTC	CSVLRGNSDGYTF
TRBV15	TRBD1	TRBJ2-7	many	TGTGCCACCAGCAGAGTCGACAGGGACGGCGAGCAGTACTTC	CATSRVDRDGEQYF
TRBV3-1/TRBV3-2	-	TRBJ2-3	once	TGTGCCAGCAGCCAAAGAGGGCGCACAGATACGCAGTATTTT	CASSQRGRTDTQYF
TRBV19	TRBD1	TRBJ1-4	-	TGTGCCAGTAGTATAAGGGGACAGGAGAATGAAAAACTGTTTTTT	CASSIRGQENEKLFF
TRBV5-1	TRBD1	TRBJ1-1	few	TGCGCCAGCAGCTGGGACAGGCTGAACACTGAAGCTTTCTTT	CASSWDRLNTEAFF
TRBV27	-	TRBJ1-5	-	TGTGCCAGCAGTCCGCAGGGGTATAGCAATCAGCCCCAGCATTTT	CASSPQGYSNQPQHF
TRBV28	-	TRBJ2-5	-	TGTGCCAGCAGTGCCCTAATATCAGGCGGGGTCCAAGAGACCCAGTACTTC	CASSALISGGVQETQYF
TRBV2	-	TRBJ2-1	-	TGTGCCAGCACCGCGCGGTACAATGAGCAGTTCTTC	CASTARYNEQFF
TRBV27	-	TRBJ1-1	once	TGTGCCAGCAGTTTATCCAGGGGCTCTGTCGGGTCTGAAGCTTTCTTT	CASSLSRGSVGSEAFF
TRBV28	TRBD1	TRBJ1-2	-	TGTGCCAGCACCTCAGGACAGGGGGGGAGGTATGGCTACACCTTC	CASTSGQGGRYGYTF
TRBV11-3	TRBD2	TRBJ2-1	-	TGTGCCAGCAGCTTAGATGCCCTAGCGGGAGGGGGCTCCTACAATGAGCAGTTCTTC	CASSLDALAGGGSYNEQFF
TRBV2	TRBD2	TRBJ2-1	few	TGTGCCAGCAGTCCGACTAGCGGGGGGTTAAATGAGCAGTTCTTC	CASSPTSGGLNEQFF
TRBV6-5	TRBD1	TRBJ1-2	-	TGTGCCAGCAGTCCCGGGACAGAAGACTATGGCTACACCTTC	CASSPGTEDYGYTF
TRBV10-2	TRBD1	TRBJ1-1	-	TGCGCCAGCAGTGATCATCACAGGGGGGCTGAAGCTTTCTTT	CASSDHHRGAEAFF
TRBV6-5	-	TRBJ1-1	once	TGTGCCAGCAGTAACCGGGATATGAACACTGAAGCTTTCTTT	CASSNRDMNTEAFF
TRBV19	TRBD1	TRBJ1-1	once	TGTGCCAGTAGTCCGGGACAGGGGGACACTGAAGCTTTCTTT	CASSPGQGDTEAFF
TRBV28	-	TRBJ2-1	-	TGTGCCAGCAGTTTCCCCAGTTCTTTAGCGGAGAGCTCCTACAATGAGCAGTTCTTC	CASSFPSSLAESSYNEQFF
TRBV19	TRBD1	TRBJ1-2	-	TGTGCCAGTAGTCCGACAGGGCCTTATGGCTACACCTTC	CASSPTGPYGYTF
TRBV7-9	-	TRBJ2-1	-	TGTGCCAGCAGCCCCTTGCCCGGGTACTACAATGAGCAGTTCTTC	CASSPLPGYYNEQFF
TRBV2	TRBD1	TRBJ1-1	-	TGTGCCAGCAGTGGGACAGGGGCCACTGAAGCTTTCTTT	CASSGTGATEAFF
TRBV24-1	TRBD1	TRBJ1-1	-	TGTGCCACCAGTGATCCCGGACAGGGGGAGACTGAAGCTTTCTTT	CATSDPGQGETEAFF
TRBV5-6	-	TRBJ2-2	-	TGTGCCAGCAGCTTCGGCGGGAACACCGGGGAGCTGTTTTTT	CASSFGGNTGELFF
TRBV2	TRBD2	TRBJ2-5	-	TGTGCCAGCAGTCTAGCGGCAGGGGAGACCCAGTACTTC	CASSLAAGETQYF
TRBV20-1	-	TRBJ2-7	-	TGCAGTGCTAGTGACTGGGGAGGCTACGAGCAGTACTTC	CSASDWGGYEQYF
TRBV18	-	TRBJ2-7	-	TGTGCCAGCTCACCACCGGTGATAGCGGCGTCCTACGAGCAGTACTTC	CASSPPVIAASYEQYF
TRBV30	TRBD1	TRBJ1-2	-	TGTGCCTGGAGTGTACAACCGGGACAGGACGAAAACTACACCTTC	CAWSVQPGQDENYTF
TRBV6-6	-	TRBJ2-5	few	TGTGCCAGCAGCCCACGACAGGCCGGGGAGACCCAGTACTTC	CASSPRQAGETQYF
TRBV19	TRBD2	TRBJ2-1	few	TGTGCCACCAGAGGGGGGACTAGCAAGTTCTTC	CATRGGTSKFF
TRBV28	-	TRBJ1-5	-	TGTGCCAGCAGGATGGGGTCCGCAGGGAATCAGCCCCAGCATTTT	CASRMGSAGNQPQHF
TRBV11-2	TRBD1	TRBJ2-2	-	TGTGCCAGCAGCCGTAAGGGGACAGGGGGCGCGGACACCGGGGAGCTGTTTTTT	CASSRKGTGGADTGELFF
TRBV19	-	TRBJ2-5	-	TGTGCCAGTAGTGCCCGATCCTTGGCCCAAGAGACCCAGTACTTC	CASSARSLAQETQYF
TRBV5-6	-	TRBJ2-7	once	TGTGCCAGCGCCCTGGGAGCGGCCGACTACGAGCAGTACTTC	CASALGAADYEQYF
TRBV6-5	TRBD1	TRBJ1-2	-	TGTGCCAGCAGTTACTCCCTGACAGGGAACTATGGCTACACCTTC	CASSYSLTGNYGYTF